Listed here are 5 T cell receptor beta chains from one sample, sequenced in a study of a mutant IDH1 vaccine in newly diagnosed glioma. As for time point: week 35, safety follow-up. Vaccine doses each comprised 300 ug of mutant IDH1 20-mer peptide, with topical imiquimod. Their antigens are not known. Repertoires were generated with immunoSEQ multiplex PCR, while TCRdb's copy carries only in-frame clones and drops some. The sample includes about 74,000 clones, around 87% of them seen just once. Here the sequenced sample was PBMCs, taken from a glioma patient whose treatment included an IDH1 peptide vaccine. The receptors were sampled from a man between 25 and 39 years old with glioma.

This chain links TRBV18 with TRBJ1-2; no firm D call. CDR1 and CDR2 (germline): KGHSH, LQKENI. This CDR3 spans 13 amino acids. V was trimmed by 2 bases and J by 6 bases, leaving 10 bases between them. This CDR3 reads CASSPLAGDGYTF. The CDR3 DNA sequence: TGTGCCAGCTCACCATTGGCTGGCGATGGCTACACCTTC.

V usage is TRBV7-2 and J usage is TRBJ1-2; possible D gene TRBD1, 6 bases. Per germline, CDR1 SGHTA and CDR2 FQGNSA. The CDR3 contains 16 residues. Trimming stripped 2 bases from V and 8 bases from J, with 21 bases between. This chain's CDR3 is CASSLSLSQGPGGYTF. CDR3 coding DNA: TGTGCCAGCAGCTTATCCCTTAGTCAGGGGCCCGGCGGCTACACCTTC.

The rearrangement uses TRBV28 and TRBJ2-1; 10 bases agree with TRBD1. Trimming cost V 5 bases and J 8 bases; bases outside gene matches: 9. CDR1 MDHEN and CDR2 SYDVKM come from the germline V gene. The CDR3 runs to 15 residues. This CDR3 reads CASSPYRDRGYEQFF. The CDR3 coding sequence is TGTGCCAGCAGTCCATACCGGGACAGGGGCTATGAGCAGTTCTTC.

The DNA of the CDR3 is TGTGCCATAGGGGTAGCTAACTATGGCTACACCTTC. This translates into CAIGVANYGYTF. The V call is TRBV10-3, the J call TRBJ1-2; tentative D call: TRBD1 (5 bases). V shed 9 bases and J shed 0 bases, with 8 bases lying between them. The CDR3 spans 12 residues. Germline-derived CDR1 and CDR2 are ENHRY and SYGVKD.

The V and J genes are TRBV4-2 and TRBJ2-1; D may be TRBD1 (5 bases). Germline values: CDR1 LGHNA, CDR2 YNFKEQ. Trimming pared 0 bases from V and 0 bases from J, leaving 6 bases between. This CDR3 region has 15 residues. In DNA form, the CDR3 reads TGTGCCAGCAGCCAAGACCAGGGCTCCTACAATGAGCAGTTCTTC. Its protein is CASSQDQGSYNEQFF.